The 4 T cell receptor beta chains below come from one sample, sequenced in a study of T cells after posttransplantation cyclophosphamide. Assay used: immunoSEQ multiplex PCR; TCRdb lists only in-frame clones, some missing. The sample was found to contain tens of thousands of clones, and every one recurs. Specimen: PBMCs. Receptors originate from a man aged 50-59 years in good health, CMV-negative, and a related stem cell transplant donor.

This clone occurred many times. The rearrangement joins TRBV6-1 to TRBJ1-3, with D maybe TRBD1 (5 bases). CDR3 size: 13 residues. The V gene lost 6 bases and the J gene lost 3 bases, with 9 bases spanning the gap. CDR1 is MNHNS and CDR2 is SASEGT in the germline V gene. CDR3 in DNA: TGTGCCAGCAGCACGGACATTGGAAACACCATATATTTT. This codes for CASSTDIGNTIYF.

This clone has more than one count but fewer than ten. The chain carries TRBV7-3 and TRBJ2-2; 7 bases agree with TRBD2. V dropped 7 bases and J dropped 7; count of bases not matched to a gene: 12. CDR1 and CDR2 from the germline V gene are SGHTA and FQGTGA. CDR3 length equals 15 residues. CDR3 protein: CASTLGGGPFGELFF. Written as DNA, the CDR3 is TGTGCCAGCACCCTTGGGGGAGGGCCTTTCGGGGAGCTGTTTTTT. Supplemented by reference TRBV7-3 and TRBJ2-2, the full variable domain reads GAGVSQTPSNKVTEKGKYVELRCDPISGHTALYWYRQSLGQGPEFLIYFQGTGAADDSGLPNDRFFAVRPEGSVSTLKIQRTERGDSAVYLCASTLGGGPFGELFFGEGSRLTVL.

This clone occurred many times. This chain joins TRBV5-5 and TRBJ1-1; D is undetermined. V was clipped by 4 bases and J by 0 bases, with 10 bases between them. Germline assignment: CDR1 SGHKS and CDR2 YYEKEE (reference sequence). The CDR3 is 14 amino acids. The DNA of the CDR3 is TGTGCCAGCAGCCCGAGGCAGTTGAACACTGAAGCTTTCTTT. Protein: CASSPRQLNTEAFF.

This clone was seen many times. The CDR3 here is CASSLRGNFYGYTF. In DNA, the CDR3 is TGTGCCAGCAGTTTACGGGGAAACTTCTATGGCTACACCTTC. This chain uses TRBV27 with TRBJ1-2; D gene uncertain. The germline V gene has CDR1 MNHEY and CDR2 SMNVEV (reference sequence). V lost 2 bases and J lost 4, with 11 bases in between. This CDR3 region has 14 residues.